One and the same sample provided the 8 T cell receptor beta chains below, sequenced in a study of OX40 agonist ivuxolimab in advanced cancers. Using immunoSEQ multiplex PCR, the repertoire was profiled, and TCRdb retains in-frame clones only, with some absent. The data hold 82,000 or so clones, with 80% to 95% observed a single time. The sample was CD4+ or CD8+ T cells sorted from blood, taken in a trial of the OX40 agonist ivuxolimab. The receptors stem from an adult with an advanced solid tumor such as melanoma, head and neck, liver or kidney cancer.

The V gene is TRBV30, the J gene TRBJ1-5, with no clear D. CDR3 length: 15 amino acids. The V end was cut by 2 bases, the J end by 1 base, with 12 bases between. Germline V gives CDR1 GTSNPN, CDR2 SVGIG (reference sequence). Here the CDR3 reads CAWSSRAGSNQPQHF. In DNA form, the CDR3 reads TGTGCCTGGAGTAGCCGGGCGGGCAGCAATCAGCCCCAGCATTTT.

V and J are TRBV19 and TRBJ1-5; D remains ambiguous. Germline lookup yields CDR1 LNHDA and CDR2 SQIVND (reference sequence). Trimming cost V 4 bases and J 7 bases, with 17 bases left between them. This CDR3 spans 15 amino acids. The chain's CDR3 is CASSKVAGKRQPQHF. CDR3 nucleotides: TGTGCCAGTAGTAAGGTGGCAGGAAAGAGGCAGCCCCAGCATTTT.

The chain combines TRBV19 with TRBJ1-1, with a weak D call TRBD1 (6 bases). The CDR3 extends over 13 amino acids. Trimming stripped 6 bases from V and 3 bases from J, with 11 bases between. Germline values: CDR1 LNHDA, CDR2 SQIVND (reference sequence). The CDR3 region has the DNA TGTGCCAGTAGCCAGGGGTATCACACTGAAGCTTTCTTT. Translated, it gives CASSQGYHTEAFF.

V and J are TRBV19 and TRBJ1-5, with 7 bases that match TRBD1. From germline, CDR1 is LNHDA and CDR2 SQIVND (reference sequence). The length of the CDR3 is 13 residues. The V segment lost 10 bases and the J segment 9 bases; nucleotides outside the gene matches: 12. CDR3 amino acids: CATSGTALWPQHF. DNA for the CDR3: TGTGCCACCTCCGGGACAGCCCTTTGGCCCCAGCATTTT.

Here the CDR3 reads CASSPVAGGPEETQYF. CDR3 coding DNA: TGTGCCAGCAGCCCCGTAGCGGGAGGGCCGGAGGAGACCCAGTACTTC. V and J are TRBV14 and TRBJ2-5; 11 bases are shared with TRBD2. Germline CDR1 is SGHDN and CDR2 is FVKESK. The CDR3 contains 16 residues. The trim removed 4 bases at V and 5 bases at J, leaving 9 bases unmatched.

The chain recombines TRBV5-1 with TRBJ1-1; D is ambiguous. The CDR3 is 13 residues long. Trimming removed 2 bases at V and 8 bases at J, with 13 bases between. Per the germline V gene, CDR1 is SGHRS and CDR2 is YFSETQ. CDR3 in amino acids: CASSFGVQKEAFF. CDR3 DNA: TGCGCCAGCAGCTTCGGAGTACAGAAAGAAGCTTTCTTT.

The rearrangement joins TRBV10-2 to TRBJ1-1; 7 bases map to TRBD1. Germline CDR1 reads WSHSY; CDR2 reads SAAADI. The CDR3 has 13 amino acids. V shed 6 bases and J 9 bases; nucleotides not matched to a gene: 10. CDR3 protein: CASSQDRVGQAFF. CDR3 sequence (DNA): TGCGCCAGCAGCCAAGACAGGGTCGGTCAAGCTTTCTTT.

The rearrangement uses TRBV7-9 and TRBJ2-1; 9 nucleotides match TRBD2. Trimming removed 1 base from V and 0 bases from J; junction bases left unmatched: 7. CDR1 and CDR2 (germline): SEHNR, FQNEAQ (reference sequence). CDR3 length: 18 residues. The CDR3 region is CASSLGSGSLSSYNEQFF. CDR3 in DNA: TGTGCCAGCAGCTTAGGTAGCGGGAGCCTCAGCTCCTACAATGAGCAGTTCTTC.